The rows below give T cell receptor beta chains drawn from one sample of a study of T cells in Graves' hyperthyroidism and ophthalmopathy. Using its own MiXCR run on the multiplex PCR reads, TCRdb lists one record per CDR3 protein. The sample includes about 350,000 distinct CDR3 sequences, 12% to 15% seen only once; the top ten take 30% to 35%. The sample comprised blood. The receptors shown here come from a woman aged 40 to 50 with Graves' ophthalmopathy. CDR3s include the opening cysteine and the closing phenylalanine or tryptophan. D genes are given only for firm matches. Part of the rows lack a size; the others show once, few, many or a class for expanded clones.

D gene	J gene	V gene	clone size	CDR3 DNA	CDR3 protein
-	TRBJ1-1	TRBV7-9	few	TGTGCCAGCAGCGACCCACATCGAGCGAGTGAAGCTTTCTTT	CASSDPHRASEAFF
TRBD2	TRBJ2-7	TRBV6-1	few	TGTGCCAGCAGTGCTAGCGGGGGGGCCTACGAGCAGTACTTC	CASSASGGAYEQYF
-	TRBJ1-1	TRBV5-1	many	TGCGCCAGCAGCCCCCACGGGAACACTGAAGCTTTCTTT	CASSPHGNTEAFF
-	TRBJ2-5	TRBV3-1	few	TGTGCCAGCAGCCCCATACTTAGGGCAGGACAAGAGACCCAGTACTTC	CASSPILRAGQETQYF
-	TRBJ1-4	TRBV20-1	many	TGCAGTGCTAGAGCTCAGGTTAATGAAAAACTGTTTTTT	CSARAQVNEKLFF
TRBD2	TRBJ2-7	TRBV6-1	many	TGTGCCAGCAGTGACCAGGGACTAGCGGGTCCCTACGAGCAGTACTTC	CASSDQGLAGPYEQYF
-	TRBJ2-1	TRBV6-1	many	TGTGCCAGCAGCTCCGGGCCGAGCTCCTACAATGAGCAGTTCTTC	CASSSGPSSYNEQFF
-	TRBJ1-5	TRBV20-1	few	TGCAGTGCTAGATTAGAGCATCAGCCCCAGCATTTT	CSARLEHQPQHF
-	TRBJ2-6	TRBV11-2	-	TGTGCCAGCGATAGATCCCGGGCCAACGTCCTGACTTTC	CASDRSRANVLTF
-	TRBJ1-1	TRBV5-1	-	TGCGCCAGCAGCTTGGGGGGGGGCAGGGCTAAGGGCACTGAAGCTTTCTTT	CASSLGGGRAKGTEAFF
-	TRBJ1-5	TRBV4-1	few	TGCGCCAGCAGCCAACTGAGGGGCGCAGGCCGGAATCAGCCCCAGCATTTT	CASSQLRGAGRNQPQHF
TRBD1	TRBJ2-3	TRBV7-9	many	TGTGCCAGCAGCTTGAATAGGGGGCGATCCGATACGCAGTATTTT	CASSLNRGRSDTQYF
-	TRBJ1-5	TRBV30	many	TGTGCCTGGAGTGTACGGGGAACTACTCCGCGGCAGCCCCAGCATTTT	CAWSVRGTTPRQPQHF
TRBD1	TRBJ2-7	TRBV7-9	many	TGTGCCAGCAGCTTAGTCGACAGGGGAAACTACGAGCAGTACTTC	CASSLVDRGNYEQYF
-	TRBJ2-5	TRBV6-1	many	TGTGCCAGCAGGCCTAGGGGGGGCTGGGAGACCCAGTACTTC	CASRPRGGWETQYF
-	TRBJ2-3	TRBV20-1	many	TGCAGTGCCAGACTCCCCGGTACGCAGTATTTT	CSARLPGTQYF
TRBD1	TRBJ2-1	TRBV2	-	TGTGCCAGCAGCCCTGGACAGGGAAGGCTCGGCGGGTACAATGAGCAGTTCTTC	CASSPGQGRLGGYNEQFF
-	TRBJ1-2	TRBV3-1	many	TGTGCCAGCAGCCAGCGACAGAACTATGGCTACACCTTC	CASSQRQNYGYTF
-	TRBJ1-5	TRBV20-1	few	TGCAGTGCTAGACGACAGGACAATCAGCCCCAGCATTTT	CSARRQDNQPQHF
TRBD1	TRBJ1-1	TRBV28	-	TGTGCCAGCAGTTTCTCCCCTGGGACAGGGGGGGCGCGTACTGAAGCTTTCTTT	CASSFSPGTGGARTEAFF
-	TRBJ2-7	TRBV3-1	few	TGTGCCAGCAGTCGAGACTGGAGAAGCTCCTACGAGCAGTACTTC	CASSRDWRSSYEQYF
-	TRBJ1-1	TRBV10-3	-	TGTGCCATCAGTGAGTCGGGGGAAGCTTTCTTT	CAISESGEAFF
-	TRBJ1-4	TRBV6-5	many	TGTGCCAGCAGTTACGAGGGGGTGAGGAATGAAAAACTGTTTTTT	CASSYEGVRNEKLFF
-	TRBJ1-2	TRBV6-1	many	TGTGCCAGCAGTGAAGTGTTGATCGGTAACTATGGCTACACCTTC	CASSEVLIGNYGYTF
-	TRBJ2-1	TRBV24-1	many	TGTGCCACCAGTTCCCGATTATTGGCCTACAATGAGCAGTTCTTC	CATSSRLLAYNEQFF